The source of this T cell receptor (beta chain) is a study of CD8+ T cells in alopecia areata. On the study more broadly: Among treated patients, severity was scored by affected scalp area percentage.

Germline values: CDR1 SEHNR, CDR2 FQNEAQ (reference sequence). V gave up 2 bases and J gave up 2 bases, with 11 bases separating them. The CDR3 length is 15 residues. This clone was counted between two and nine times. The treatment here: oral pan-JAK inhibitor, 5-10 mg twice daily. Sequencing used cDNA as its template, made by extracting RNA and reverse transcribing it. Measured with immunoSEQ multiplex PCR; TCRdb has only the in-frame clones, and not every one. The top ten hold just under 25% of the sample, which has roughly 140,000 clones, around 82% seen once. The V call is TRBV7-9, the J call TRBJ2-3; D is ambiguous. This clonotype was sampled from a human donor with alopecia areata. Sequences were derived from CD8+ T cells sorted from blood, sampled at week 4, from a patient treated with tofacitinib. The CDR3 region is CASSLQRPATDTQYF. The CDR3 DNA reads as TGTGCCAGCAGCTTACAGCGTCCGGCCACAGATACGCAGTATTTT. Full variable domain (rest looked up from reference TRBV7-9 and TRBJ2-3): DTGVSQNPRHKITKRGQNVTFRCDPISEHNRLYWYRQTLGQGPEFLTYFQNEAQLEKSRLLSDRFSAERPKGSFSTLEIQRTEQGDSAMYLCASSLQRPATDTQYFGPGTRLTVL.